This T cell receptor (beta chain) was documented in a study of OX40 agonist ivuxolimab in advanced cancers. This table comes from immunoSEQ multiplex PCR, and its TCRdb copy is limited to in-frame clones, with some not included. The sample holds some 96,000 clones, around 90% seen once. The CDR3 totals 13 residues. The germline gives CDR1 SGHTA, CDR2 FQGNSA. Trimming shortened V by 6 bases and J by 0 bases, and 7 bases separated the two germline ends. The sequence came from an adult with an advanced solid tumor such as melanoma, head and neck, liver or kidney cancer. The specimen comprised CD4+ or CD8+ T cells sorted from blood, sampled in a trial of the OX40 agonist ivuxolimab. The chain joins TRBV7-2 to TRBJ2-3; no clear D. The CDR3 DNA sequence: TGTGCCAGCAGGCGCACTAGCACAGATACGCAGTATTTT. Protein: CASRRTSTDTQYF.